This T cell receptor (beta chain) was recovered during a study of metastatic and nonmetastatic thyroid tumors (dated by TCRdb to 2020 to 2021). With regard to the full study: For patients with malignant and with benign thyroid disease, the researchers compared repertoires between peripheral blood samples and tumor or nodule tissue samples. Study-wide conclusions, independent of this receptor: TCR beta diversity was reported as significantly higher in malignant tumors than in benign nodules, in both blood and tumor samples.

The library was obtained by PCR. The sample was run on an Illumina HiSeq 4000. High-throughput sequencing was used to profile the TCR beta-chain CDR3 region of every patient. The published analysis was carried out like this. A classifier to discriminate distant-metastatic papillary thyroid cancer patients was built from CDR3 differences across clinicopathological groups. Repertoire diversity was assessed with the Shannon index, and tumor-blood repertoire similarity with the Morisita-Horn index. In TCRdb, the public reads were trimmed at Q25 with fastp and aligned with MiXCR, with productive beta chains retained. For this entry, the V and J calls and clone size follow TCRdb and not the study's own pipeline. Counted in this sample were 30,000 to 40,000 clones; about 21% of them appeared once. The ten largest clones add up to approximately 20% of the sample. This clone was counted many times. Its antigen remains unidentified. Base qualities are not provided; no much larger clone lies one nucleotide away.

None of the patients had been given any treatment before thyroid surgery. Using T-cell receptor beta sequencing, the researchers looked back retrospectively at clinical samples from patients, gathered between the early 2010s and the late 2010s. The CDR3 holds 15 amino acids from the cysteine to the phenylalanine. The only DNA kept is the CDR3, 45 bases in frame from the first base. Cut back by 0 bases and 6 bases, the V and J ends lie 14 bases apart. According to the germline V gene (reference sequence), CDR1 reads DFQATT and CDR2 reads SNEGSKA. Specimen: blood. The V and J segments used are TRBV20-1 and TRBJ2-2; a tentative D call is TRBD1 (5 bases match). The source of this sequence is a female donor with papillary thyroid cancer or a benign thyroid nodule (not recorded which). Some clones in this sample may be carry-over from other donors' samples. The CDR3 corresponds to CSARDHRQGSGELFF. In nucleotide form, the sequence is TGCAGTGCTAGAGATCATAGGCAGGGATCCGGGGAGCTGTTTTTT.